Listed below are T cell receptor beta chains from one sample, sequenced in a study of blood T cell repertoires in COVID-19. TCRdb's table, derived via immunoSEQ multiplex PCR, lists solely in-frame clones and lacks some. The table records more than 85,000 clones, around 81% of them present only once. Sequencing used peripheral blood. These receptors were collected from a man aged 55-75 years with acute or convalescent COVID-19. Both conserved end residues are trimmed from each CDR3. A D gene is named only where the DNA matches it firmly.

CDR3aa	d_gene	v_gene	j_gene
ASSFLLLAGSNNEQF	TRBD2	TRBV11-2	TRBJ2-1
ASSLELMTFGLTQY	-	TRBV5-1	TRBJ2-5
ASSHQLAVQETQY	TRBD2	TRBV6-5	TRBJ2-5
AISERRELDTQY	TRBD2	TRBV10-3	TRBJ2-3
ASGLVQASGGEQF	TRBD2	TRBV12-5	TRBJ2-1
AWDFQQGAGNTIY	-	TRBV30	TRBJ1-3
ASSDAGNTEAF	-	TRBV10-2	TRBJ1-1
ASSPWTATNQPQH	-	TRBV27	TRBJ1-5
AWAGQMNTEAF	-	TRBV30	TRBJ1-1
ASGLSAGTLYNEQF	-	TRBV12-5	TRBJ2-1
ASSQLAAKNTEAF	-	TRBV14	TRBJ1-1
ASSPLQAGGVDTQY	TRBD2	TRBV7-7	TRBJ2-3
ASSTSEGLHYGYT	-	TRBV9	TRBJ1-2
ASSYSGREGEKLF	-	TRBV6-5	TRBJ1-4
ASSRDSNQPQH	-	TRBV6-2/TRBV6-3	TRBJ1-5
ASSEGLAGETQY	TRBD2	TRBV28	TRBJ2-5
ASKERISTEAF	-	TRBV19	TRBJ1-1
ASSQAGGTDTQY	-	TRBV11-3	TRBJ2-3
ATSSDNNYNEQF	-	TRBV15	TRBJ2-1
ASSLLTDGYGYT	-	TRBV11-3	TRBJ1-2
ASSSGEGQDNEQF	TRBD2	TRBV7-9	TRBJ2-1
ASSLRQVNYGYT	-	TRBV7-9	TRBJ1-2
ATSVRNREGTYNEQF	-	TRBV24-1	TRBJ2-1
ASSARASSDTQY	-	TRBV5-4	TRBJ2-3
ASSGDRGSPLH	TRBD1	TRBV18	TRBJ1-6
ASSLSREETQY	-	TRBV5-1	TRBJ2-5
SAQGTSGRKTQY	TRBD2	TRBV29-1	TRBJ2-5
AISESQRTTDTQY	-	TRBV10-3	TRBJ2-3
ASRLGNTIY	-	TRBV3-1/TRBV3-2	TRBJ1-3
ASSSVQGSSYNEQF	-	TRBV11-2	TRBJ2-1
ASSLGSGRADTQY	TRBD2	TRBV5-1	TRBJ2-3
ATSDRDRVGAYGYT	TRBD1	TRBV24-1	TRBJ1-2
ASSPGTDTDTQY	TRBD1	TRBV18	TRBJ2-3
ASSYRRDRLNEKLF	TRBD1	TRBV6-2/TRBV6-3	TRBJ1-4
AWSWTGLFSEQF	TRBD1	TRBV30	TRBJ2-1
ASSRAAAANEKLF	-	TRBV3-1/TRBV3-2	TRBJ1-4
ASSLTRTEGSGGYT	-	TRBV5-5	TRBJ1-2
ASSEQGASYNEQF	TRBD1	TRBV10-1	TRBJ2-1
ASSVGVAGGPGDTQY	TRBD2	TRBV19	TRBJ2-3
ASSTGVDKQF	-	TRBV19	TRBJ2-1
AIWAFNEQF	-	TRBV10-3	TRBJ2-1
ASSLRNQETQY	-	TRBV11-3	TRBJ2-5
ASSARTGGNTEAF	TRBD1	TRBV9	TRBJ1-1
ASSSGGPTEAF	-	TRBV9	TRBJ1-1
ATSDGHTDTQY	-	TRBV24-1	TRBJ2-3
ASGLVFGTATSLYGYT	TRBD1	TRBV12-5	TRBJ1-2
ASSFRGSQGGYT	TRBD1	TRBV7-9	TRBJ1-2
ASSPTGNPYGYT	-	TRBV6-5	TRBJ1-2
SVPGQGGTEAF	TRBD1	TRBV29-1	TRBJ1-1
ASSHRVTQGPNYGYT	-	TRBV14	TRBJ1-2